The following is a T cell receptor beta chain sequence with its context. As yet, its antigen is unknown. This entry belongs to a study of shared clonotypes between healthy human individuals. Overall study results and limits: It was expected that sequencing depth would affect clonotype sharing among donors. Clonotypes which were not shared had lower generation probabilities than clonotypes that all four donors shared.

Trimming took off 10 bases at V and 1 base at J, with 8 bases between the two ends. The CDR3 length is 12 residues. Per germline, CDR1 MNHNY and CDR2 SVGAGI (reference sequence). Measured with immunoSEQ multiplex PCR; TCRdb has only the in-frame clones, and not every one. Counted here are under 2.5 million clones, roughly 92% occurring once; the ten biggest clones make up 0.3% to 0.45%. V usage is TRBV6-6 and J usage is TRBJ1-3; no reliable D call. The specimen was naive CD4+ T cells from PBMCs. Sample subset: CD45RA+ positively selected. The sequence was obtained from a man between 18 and 29 years old in good health. Some clones in this sample may be carry-over from other donors' samples. The CDR3 sequence is CATGMSGNTIYF. CDR3 in DNA: TGTGCCACCGGGATGTCTGGAAACACCATATATTTT.